A single sample is the source of the 31 T cell receptor beta chains below, sequenced in a study of T cells expressing NK-cell markers. TCRdb reprocessed the 5' RACE reads, with one entry per CDR3 protein and no DNA. Its table lists 400,000 to 500,000 distinct CDR3 sequences. Sequenced sample: blood T cells: a sorted CD56 or NKG2C T cell subset, CD4+ or CD8+ T cells, or bulk PBMC T cells (not recorded which). The receptor source for this set is a woman aged 18-69 years in good health.

The chain links TRBV12-3 or TRBV12-4 to TRBJ1-3; TCRdb selects TRBD1, and the lack of DNA leaves this call unchecked. CDR3 length: 18 residues. CDR3 residues: CASSTPTPGSRSGNTIYF.

V is TRBV25-1 and J is TRBJ2-3; TCRdb's D call of TRBD2 is untestable without DNA. Germline CDR1 and CDR2: MGHDK and SYGVNS. This CDR3 spans 15 amino acids. CDR3 protein: CASSRSRGRADTQYF.

J is TRBJ2-1 and V is TRBV7-2; TCRdb designates TRBD1, a call that cannot be tested without DNA. Germline V gene lookup returns CDR1 SGHTA and CDR2 FQGNSA. The CDR3 runs to 14 residues. The CDR3 protein is CASSPPGSDTEQFF.

The chain links TRBV12-3 or TRBV12-4 to TRBJ1-2; no DNA is available, so the TRBD1 call from TCRdb remains unchecked. This CDR3 region has 11 residues. This CDR3 is CATPGGDGYTF.

The rearrangement uses TRBV18 and TRBJ2-1; TCRdb reports TRBD2, a call that lacks DNA to check it against. The CDR3 spans 16 residues. Germline lookup yields CDR1 KGHSH and CDR2 LQKENI. CDR3 loop: CASSPPGSGTYNEQFF.

The chain links TRBV3-1 to TRBJ2-5; TCRdb's D call, TRBD1, is unchecked because there is no DNA. Germline V gene data show CDR1 as LGHDT and CDR2 as YNNKEL (reference sequence). This CDR3 contains 15 residues. CDR3 loop: CASSPDRVRGETQYF.

This CDR3 is CASRDRNLYEQYF. This rearrangement joins TRBV27 to TRBJ2-7; TCRdb names TRBD1, which stays unverified in the absence of DNA. Germline assignment: CDR1 MNHEY and CDR2 SMNVEV (reference sequence). The CDR3 covers 13 residues.

This chain links TRBV20-1 with TRBJ1-3; as DNA is missing, the TRBD1 call by TCRdb cannot be tested. The CDR3 is 14 residues long. Germline V gives CDR1 DFQATT, CDR2 SNEGSKA (reference sequence). CDR3 region: CSATPAGAGNTIYF.

The chain combines TRBV5-1 with TRBJ1-4; TCRdb designates TRBD1, a call that cannot be tested without DNA. CDR1 is SGHRS, CDR2 YFSETQ, per germline. This CDR3 is built from 15 residues. CDR3 sequence reads: CASSEGRGYNEKLFF.

The chain recombines TRBV5-1 with TRBJ2-7; TCRdb outputs TRBD2, but without DNA this stays unchecked. Germline CDR1 is SGHRS and CDR2 is YFSETQ. The CDR3 contains 13 residues. Here the CDR3 reads CASSSGLADEQYF.

This chain links TRBV6-4 with TRBJ2-1. Germline V gene lookup returns CDR1 MRHNA and CDR2 SNTAGT. The CDR3 is made up of 15 amino acids. CDR3 residues: CASSDTGGAYNEQFF.

J is TRBJ2-3 and V is TRBV4-1; TCRdb picks TRBD1, but there is no DNA to check that call. In germline, CDR1 is MGHRA, CDR2 YSYEKL. This CDR3 is built from 17 residues. The CDR3 loop reads CASSQAGEIVHTDTQYF.

The V call is TRBV18, the J call TRBJ1-1; TCRdb returns TRBD1, unconfirmable since there is no DNA. The CDR3 length is 14 residues. The V gene's germline CDR1 is KGHSH and CDR2 LQKENI. The CDR3 sequence is CASSRETGWSEAFF. Together with reference TRBV18 and TRBJ1-1, the CDR3 gives the full variable domain: NAGVMQNPRHLVRRRGQEARLRCSPMKGHSHVYWYRQLPEEGLKFMVYLQKENIIDESGMPKERFSAEFPKEGPSILRIQQVVRGDSAAYFCASSRETGWSEAFFGQGTRLTVV.

V and J are TRBV20-1 and TRBJ2-3; the D call from TCRdb, TRBD1, cannot be confirmed without DNA. The CDR3 is made up of 15 amino acids. Per the germline V gene, CDR1 is DFQATT and CDR2 is SNEGSKA (reference sequence). The CDR3 sequence: CSARSRRENTDTQYF.

This chain uses TRBV12-3 or TRBV12-4 with TRBJ2-2; with no DNA, the TCRdb D assignment of TRBD2 cannot be verified. This CDR3 has 14 residues. CDR3: CASISGGNTGELFF.

The rearrangement uses TRBV5-1 and TRBJ2-1; TCRdb gives TRBD2 as the D gene, but with no DNA this cannot be confirmed. Germline values: CDR1 SGHRS, CDR2 YFSETQ. CDR3 length: 18 residues. The CDR3 loop is CASSLELVLASRVNEQFF.

The V gene is TRBV28, the J gene TRBJ2-1; the TCRdb D gene call, TRBD1, has no DNA to confirm it. The CDR3 length is 13 residues. Germline V gene lookup returns CDR1 MDHEN and CDR2 SYDVKM. This CDR3 is CATKQGAYNEQFF.

The V call is TRBV5-6, the J call TRBJ2-1; the TRBD2 assignment by TCRdb is unverifiable without DNA. The CDR3 length is 18 residues. Per germline, CDR1 SGHDT and CDR2 YYEEEE. This CDR3 is CASSFVRLAGGRYNEQFF.

The V call is TRBV30, the J call TRBJ2-3. Germline CDR1 and CDR2: GTSNPN and SVGIG (reference sequence). The CDR3 sequence is 14 residues long. CDR3 sequence reads: CAWKLLSPTDTQYF.

CDR3 in amino acids: CASSFGTGLQETQYF. The V and J genes are TRBV7-2 and TRBJ2-5; TCRdb names TRBD1, which stays unverified in the absence of DNA. CDR1 is SGHTA, CDR2 FQGNSA, per germline. The CDR3 is 15 residues long.

This chain joins TRBV29-1 and TRBJ2-5; TCRdb's D call, TRBD1, is unchecked because there is no DNA. CDR1 and CDR2 from the germline V gene are SQVTM and ANQGSEA. The CDR3 contains 12 residues. The CDR3 loop reads CSARTDKETQYF.

The CDR3 reads CASSSGTGPGTDTQYF. The chain employs TRBV5-1 and TRBJ2-3; TCRdb's D call of TRBD1 is untestable without DNA. The CDR3 is 16 residues long. The germline gives CDR1 SGHRS, CDR2 YFSETQ.

The gene calls are TRBV20-1 and TRBJ1-6; TCRdb calls TRBD1, which cannot be checked without DNA. Germline loops: CDR1 DFQATT, CDR2 SNEGSKA (reference sequence). The CDR3 extends over 14 amino acids. The CDR3 sequence: CSATGTAVGSPLHF.

V gene TRBV6-2 or TRBV6-3 combines with J gene TRBJ2-2. Germline V gives CDR1 MNHEY, CDR2 SVGEGT. This CDR3 has 13 residues. This CDR3 is CASSYWAPGELFF.

The rearrangement joins TRBV14 to TRBJ2-1; TCRdb's assignment of TRBD2 cannot be checked, as there is no DNA. The CDR3 spans 19 residues. Per germline, CDR1 SGHDN and CDR2 FVKESK. The CDR3 spells CASSQDPTSAGATYNEQFF. The variable domain in full, completed from reference TRBV14 and TRBJ2-1, reads EAGVTQFPSHSVIEKGQTVTLRCDPISGHDNLYWYRRVMGKEIKFLLHFVKESKQDESGMPNNRFLAERTGGTYSTLKVQPAELEDSGVYFCASSQDPTSAGATYNEQFFGPGTRLTVL.

The gene calls are TRBV12-3 or TRBV12-4 and TRBJ2-5; TCRdb proposes TRBD1, but this gene call is untestable without DNA. This CDR3 spans 12 amino acids. CDR3 protein: CASTGQEETQYF.

The chain uses TRBV15 and TRBJ2-5; TCRdb's assignment of TRBD1 cannot be checked, as there is no DNA. CDR1 LNHNV and CDR2 YYDKDF come from the germline V gene (reference sequence). This CDR3 comprises 15 residues. CDR3 in amino acids: CATSRGQGEGETQYF.

This rearrangement joins TRBV11-2 to TRBJ2-5; absent DNA, TCRdb's TRBD2 call cannot be checked. Germline lookup yields CDR1 SGHAT and CDR2 FQNNGV. This CDR3 has 15 residues. This CDR3 reads CASSLSGGAQETQYF.

The chain links TRBV6-1 to TRBJ1-2. The CDR3 covers 14 residues. From germline, CDR1 is MNHNS and CDR2 SASEGT. CDR3 loop: CASSQNRELNGYTF.

J is TRBJ1-5 and V is TRBV3-1. Germline CDR1 LGHDT, CDR2 YNNKEL (reference sequence). This CDR3 is 14 amino acids long. Here the CDR3 reads CASSQGLGNQPQHF.

This sequence joins TRBV7-2 and TRBJ2-3; TCRdb indicates TRBD2, and absent DNA this call remains unverified. The length of the CDR3 is 14 residues. Looked up from germline, CDR1 is SGHTA and CDR2 is FQGNSA. The CDR3 protein is CASSSRALPDTQYF.